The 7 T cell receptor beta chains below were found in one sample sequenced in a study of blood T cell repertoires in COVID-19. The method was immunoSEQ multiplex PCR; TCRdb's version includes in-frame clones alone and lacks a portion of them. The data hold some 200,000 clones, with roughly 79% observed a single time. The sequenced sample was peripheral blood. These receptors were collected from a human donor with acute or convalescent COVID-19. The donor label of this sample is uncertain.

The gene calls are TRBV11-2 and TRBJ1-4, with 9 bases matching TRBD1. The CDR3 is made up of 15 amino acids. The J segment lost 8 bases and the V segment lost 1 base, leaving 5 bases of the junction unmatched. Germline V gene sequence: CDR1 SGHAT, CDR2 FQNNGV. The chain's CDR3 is CASSLVGTGREKLFF. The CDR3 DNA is TGTGCCAGCAGCTTAGTTGGGACAGGGAGAGAAAAACTGTTTTTT.

The CDR3 region is CASSYSALGQGSRYTF. The CDR3 DNA follows: TGTGCCAGCAGTTACTCAGCTTTGGGACAGGGGTCCCGCTACACCTTC. The chain has TRBV6-5 and TRBJ1-2, with 10 bases lining up with TRBD1. Germline lookup yields CDR1 MNHEY and CDR2 SVGAGI. The CDR3 length is 16 residues. Losses at the gene ends were 0 bases for V and 9 bases for J; bases not matched to a gene: 10.

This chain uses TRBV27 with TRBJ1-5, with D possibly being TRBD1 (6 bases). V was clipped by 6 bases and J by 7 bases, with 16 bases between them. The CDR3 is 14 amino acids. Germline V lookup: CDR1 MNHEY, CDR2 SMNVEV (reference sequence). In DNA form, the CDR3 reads TGTGCCAGCAGATCGAGGCAGGGGAAACAGCCCCAGCATTTT. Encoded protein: CASRSRQGKQPQHF.

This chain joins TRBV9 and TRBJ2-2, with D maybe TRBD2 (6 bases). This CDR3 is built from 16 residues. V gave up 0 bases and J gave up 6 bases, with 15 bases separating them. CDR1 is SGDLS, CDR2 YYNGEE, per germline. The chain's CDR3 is CASSVAGDSRAGELFF. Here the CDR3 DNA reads TGTGCCAGCAGCGTAGCGGGGGACTCACGGGCCGGGGAGCTGTTTTTT.

As DNA, the CDR3 is TGTGCCAGCAGCGTAGGGAGCGGCTCCGAGGGAGAGACCCAGTACTTC. This encodes CASSVGSGSEGETQYF. The chain combines TRBV9 with TRBJ2-5, with D tentatively TRBD2 (5 bases). The CDR3 consists of 16 residues. Germline assignment: CDR1 SGDLS and CDR2 YYNGEE. Trimming took 0 bases from V and 4 from J, leaving 16 bases between them.

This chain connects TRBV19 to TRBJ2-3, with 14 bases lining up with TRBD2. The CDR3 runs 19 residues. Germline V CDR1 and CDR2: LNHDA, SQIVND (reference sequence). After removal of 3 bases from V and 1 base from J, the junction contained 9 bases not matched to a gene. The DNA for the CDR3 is TGTGCCAGTAGTATCTCCGGGACTAGCGGGAGCGCGGGCACAGATACGCAGTATTTT. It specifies CASSISGTSGSAGTDTQYF.

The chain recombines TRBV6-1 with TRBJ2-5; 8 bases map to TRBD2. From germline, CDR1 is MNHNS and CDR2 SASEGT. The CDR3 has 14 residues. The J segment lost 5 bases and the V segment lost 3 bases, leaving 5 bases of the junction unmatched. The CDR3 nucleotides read TGTGCCAGCAGTGAGAGCGGGAGCTGGGAGACCCAGTACTTC. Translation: CASSESGSWETQYF.